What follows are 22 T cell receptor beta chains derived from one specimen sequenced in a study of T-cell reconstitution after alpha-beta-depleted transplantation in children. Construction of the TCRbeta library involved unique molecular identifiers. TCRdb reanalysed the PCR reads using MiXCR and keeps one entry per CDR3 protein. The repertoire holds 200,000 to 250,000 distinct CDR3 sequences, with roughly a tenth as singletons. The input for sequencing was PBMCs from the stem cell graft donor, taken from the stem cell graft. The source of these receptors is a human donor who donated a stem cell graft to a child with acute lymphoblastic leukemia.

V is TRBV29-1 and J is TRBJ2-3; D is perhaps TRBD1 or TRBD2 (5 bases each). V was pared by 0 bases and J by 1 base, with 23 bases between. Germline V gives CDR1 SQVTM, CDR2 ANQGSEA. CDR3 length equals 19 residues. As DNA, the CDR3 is TGCAGCGTTGAAGATCGGCGGTGGGGCGGGCTAGCTGGCACAGATACGCAGTATTTT. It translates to CSVEDRRWGGLAGTDTQYF.

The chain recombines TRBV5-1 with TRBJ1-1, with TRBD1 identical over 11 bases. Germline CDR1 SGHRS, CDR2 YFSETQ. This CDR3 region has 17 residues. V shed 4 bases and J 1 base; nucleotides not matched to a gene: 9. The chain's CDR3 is CASSAPGQGVKNTEAFF. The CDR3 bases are TGCGCCAGCAGCGCGCCGGGACAGGGGGTGAAGAACACTGAAGCTTTCTTT.

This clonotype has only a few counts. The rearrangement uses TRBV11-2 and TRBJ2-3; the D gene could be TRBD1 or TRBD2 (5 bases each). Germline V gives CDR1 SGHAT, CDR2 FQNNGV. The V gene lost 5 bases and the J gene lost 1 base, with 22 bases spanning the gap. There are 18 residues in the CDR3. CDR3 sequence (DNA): TGTGCCAGCAGCCCCATACAGGACTTCTCGTGGGGCACAGATACGCAGTATTTT. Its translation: CASSPIQDFSWGTDTQYF.

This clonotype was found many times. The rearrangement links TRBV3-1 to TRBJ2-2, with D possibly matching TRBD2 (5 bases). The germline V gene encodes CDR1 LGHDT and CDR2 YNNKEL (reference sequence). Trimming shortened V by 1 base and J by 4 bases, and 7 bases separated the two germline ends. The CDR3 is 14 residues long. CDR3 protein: CASSQVGVTGELFF. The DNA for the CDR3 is TGTGCCAGCAGCCAAGTCGGGGTCACCGGGGAGCTGTTTTTT.

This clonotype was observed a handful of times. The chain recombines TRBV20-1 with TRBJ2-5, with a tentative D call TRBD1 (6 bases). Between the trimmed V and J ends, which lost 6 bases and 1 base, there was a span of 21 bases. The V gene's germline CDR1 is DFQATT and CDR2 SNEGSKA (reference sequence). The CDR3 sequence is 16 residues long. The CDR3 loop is CSAQNTIQGLQETQYF. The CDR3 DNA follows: TGCAGTGCCCAGAATACGATACAGGGCCTCCAAGAGACCCAGTACTTC.

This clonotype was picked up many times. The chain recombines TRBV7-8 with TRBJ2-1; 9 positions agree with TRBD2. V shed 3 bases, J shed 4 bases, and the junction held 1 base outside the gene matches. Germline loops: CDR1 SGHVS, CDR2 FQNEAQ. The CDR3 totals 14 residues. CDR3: CASSLGLAYNEQFF. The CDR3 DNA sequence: TGTGCCAGCAGCTTGGGACTAGCATACAATGAGCAGTTCTTC.

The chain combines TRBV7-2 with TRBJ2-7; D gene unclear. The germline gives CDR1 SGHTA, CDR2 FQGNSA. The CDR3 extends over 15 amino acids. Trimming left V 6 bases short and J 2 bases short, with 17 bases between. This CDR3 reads CASSTLGFSTYEQYF. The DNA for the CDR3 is TGTGCCAGCAGTACCCTAGGGTTCTCTACCTACGAGCAGTACTTC.

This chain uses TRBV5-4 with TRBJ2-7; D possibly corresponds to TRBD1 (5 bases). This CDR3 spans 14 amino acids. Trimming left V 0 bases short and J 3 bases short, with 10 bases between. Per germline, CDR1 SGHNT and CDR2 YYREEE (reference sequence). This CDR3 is CASSLDAGNYEQYF. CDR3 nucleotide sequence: TGTGCCAGCAGCTTGGACGCAGGGAACTACGAGCAGTACTTC.

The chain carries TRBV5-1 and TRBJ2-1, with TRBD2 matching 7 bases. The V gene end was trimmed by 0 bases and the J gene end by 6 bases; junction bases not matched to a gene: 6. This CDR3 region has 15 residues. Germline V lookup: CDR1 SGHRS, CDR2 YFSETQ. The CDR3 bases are TGCGCCAGCAGCTTGGCCGTAATAGCGGGCAATGAGCAGTTCTTC. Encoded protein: CASSLAVIAGNEQFF.

The CDR3 sequence: CASSTGPHQETQYF. CDR3 coding DNA: TGTGCCAGCAGCACCGGGCCCCACCAAGAGACCCAGTACTTC. The chain uses TRBV9 and TRBJ2-5, with unresolved D. The CDR3 covers 14 residues. Trimming pared 4 bases from V and 0 bases from J, leaving 10 bases between. The germline V gene has CDR1 SGDLS and CDR2 YYNGEE.

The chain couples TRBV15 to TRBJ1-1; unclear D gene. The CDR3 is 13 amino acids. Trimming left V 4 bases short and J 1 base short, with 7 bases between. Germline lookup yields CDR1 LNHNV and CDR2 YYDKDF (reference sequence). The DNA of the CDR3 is TGTGCCACCAGCAACACCGAGAACACTGAAGCTTTCTTT. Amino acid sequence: CATSNTENTEAFF.

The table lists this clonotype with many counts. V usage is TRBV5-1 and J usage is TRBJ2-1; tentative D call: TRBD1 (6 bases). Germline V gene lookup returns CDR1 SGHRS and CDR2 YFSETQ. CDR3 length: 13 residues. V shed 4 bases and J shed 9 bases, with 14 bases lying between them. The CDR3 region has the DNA TGCGCCAGCAGCATGGACAGTCAATCTGAGCAGTTCTTC. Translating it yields CASSMDSQSEQFF. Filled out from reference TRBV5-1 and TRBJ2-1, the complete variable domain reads KAGVTQTPRYLIKTRGQQVTLSCSPISGHRSVSWYQQTPGQGLQFLFEYFSETQRNKGNFPGRFSGRQFSNSRSEMNVSTLELGDSALYLCASSMDSQSEQFFGPGTRLTVL.

The CDR3 DNA follows: TGCAGCGTTGGGACAGAGTACAATGAGCAGTTCTTC. This translates into CSVGTEYNEQFF. The chain has TRBV29-1 and TRBJ2-1; possible D gene TRBD1, 6 bases. The CDR3 spans 12 residues. The V end lost 4 bases, the J end lost 4 bases, and 8 bases lay between the germline ends. CDR1 is SQVTM and CDR2 is ANQGSEA in the germline V gene.

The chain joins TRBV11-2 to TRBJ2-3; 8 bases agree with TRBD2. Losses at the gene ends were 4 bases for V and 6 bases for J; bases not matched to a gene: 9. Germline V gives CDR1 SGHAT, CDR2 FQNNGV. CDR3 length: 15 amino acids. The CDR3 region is CASSSQRGPPDTQYF. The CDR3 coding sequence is TGTGCCAGCAGCTCCCAGCGGGGGCCCCCGGATACGCAGTATTTT.

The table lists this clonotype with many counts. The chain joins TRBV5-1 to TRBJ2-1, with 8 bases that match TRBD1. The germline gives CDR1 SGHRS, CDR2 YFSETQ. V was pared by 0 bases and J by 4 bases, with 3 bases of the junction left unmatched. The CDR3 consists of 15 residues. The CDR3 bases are TGCGCCAGCAGCTTGGTACAGGGGGTTTACAATGAGCAGTTCTTC. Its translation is CASSLVQGVYNEQFF.

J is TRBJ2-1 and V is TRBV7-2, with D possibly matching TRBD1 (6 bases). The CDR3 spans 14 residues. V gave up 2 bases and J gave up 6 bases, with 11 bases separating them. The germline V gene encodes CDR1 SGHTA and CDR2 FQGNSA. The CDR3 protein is CASSLMGAGNEQFF. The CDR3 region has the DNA TGTGCCAGCAGCTTAATGGGGGCAGGCAATGAGCAGTTCTTC.

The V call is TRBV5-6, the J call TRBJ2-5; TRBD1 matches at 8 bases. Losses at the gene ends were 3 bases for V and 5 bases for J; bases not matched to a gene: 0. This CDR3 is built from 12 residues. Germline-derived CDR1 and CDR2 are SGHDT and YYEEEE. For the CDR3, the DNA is TGTGCCAGCAGCTGGGACAGGGAGACCCAGTACTTC. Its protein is CASSWDRETQYF.

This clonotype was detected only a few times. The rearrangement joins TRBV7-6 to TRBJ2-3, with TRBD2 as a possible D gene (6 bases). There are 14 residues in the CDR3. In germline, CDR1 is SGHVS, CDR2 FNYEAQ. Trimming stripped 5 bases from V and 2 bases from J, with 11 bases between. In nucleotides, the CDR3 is TGTGCCAGCAGCAGTAGCGGCTTCACAGATACGCAGTATTTT. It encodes CASSSSGFTDTQYF.

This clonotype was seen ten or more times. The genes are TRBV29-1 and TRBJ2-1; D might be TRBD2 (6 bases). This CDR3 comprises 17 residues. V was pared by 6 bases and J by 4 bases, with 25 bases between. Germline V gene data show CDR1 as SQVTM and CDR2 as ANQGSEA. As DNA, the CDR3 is TGCAGCGTGGGGGTCGTTGGGGGACTGAGTAGTTACAATGAGCAGTTCTTC. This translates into CSVGVVGGLSSYNEQFF.

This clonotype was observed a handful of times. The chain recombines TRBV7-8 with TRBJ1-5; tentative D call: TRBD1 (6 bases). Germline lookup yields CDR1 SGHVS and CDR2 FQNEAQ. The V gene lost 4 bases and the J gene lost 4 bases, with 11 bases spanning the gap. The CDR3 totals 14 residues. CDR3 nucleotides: TGTGCCAGCAGCTCCCGACAGGAGAATCAGCCCCAGCATTTT. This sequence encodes CASSSRQENQPQHF.

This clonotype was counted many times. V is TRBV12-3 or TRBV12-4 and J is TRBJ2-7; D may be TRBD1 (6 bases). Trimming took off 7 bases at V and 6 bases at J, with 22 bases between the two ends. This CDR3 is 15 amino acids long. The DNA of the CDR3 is TGTGCCAGCACGCGGGCCACAGGGCCTTTCGGCGAGCAGTACTTC. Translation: CASTRATGPFGEQYF.

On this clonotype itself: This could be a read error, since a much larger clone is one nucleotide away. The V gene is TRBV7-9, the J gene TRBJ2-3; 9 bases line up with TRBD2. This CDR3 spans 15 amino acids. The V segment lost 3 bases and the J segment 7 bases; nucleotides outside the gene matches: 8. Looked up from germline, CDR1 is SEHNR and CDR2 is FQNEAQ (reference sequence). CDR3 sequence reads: CASSFAGGLGYTQYF. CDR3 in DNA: TGTGCCAGCAGCTTCGCGGGGGGGCTAGGGTATACGCAGTATTTT.